This T cell receptor (beta chain) was identified in a study of shared T cell receptors in the human thymus. The CDR3 length is 14 residues. The V end was cut by 0 bases, the J end by 3 bases, with 8 bases between. CDR1 and CDR2 from the germline V gene are MNHNY and SVGAGI (reference sequence). Using immunoSEQ multiplex PCR, the repertoire was profiled, and TCRdb retains in-frame clones only, with some absent. This repertoire shows around 730,000 clones, approximately 83% found once; its top ten account for 0.0095% to 0.011%. These data also formed part of another study, on human thymus T cells. From that paper: Healthy Finnish infants undergoing corrective surgery for congenital heart defects were used as donors. Resections were taken during corrective heart surgery, and the thymus tissue came from these. Apparent skewing of V and J gene usage characterized both thymic and blood repertoires. Related reports documented highly overlapping thymic repertoires among unrelated individuals.

V is TRBV6-6 and J is TRBJ1-2; tentatively, D is TRBD1 (5 bases). The TCR originated in a girl under three years old with a congenital heart defect. Material: thymocytes. CDR3 nucleotide sequence: TGTGCCAGCAGTTACTCGATAGGGGACTATGGCTACACCTTC. This sequence encodes CASSYSIGDYGYTF.